This TCR beta chain was obtained from a study of T cell repertoires in cytomegalovirus infection. Study overall: CMV epitopes used comprised recently identified HLA-C-restricted ones and well-studied HLA-B-restricted ones. Public TCR beta signature analysis indicated the presence of both CMV infection and matching HLA type. Study-level findings and limits: The study found HLA-C-restricted CMV-specific TCR beta clonotypes dominating the ex vivo response.

CDR1 MNHEY and CDR2 SVGEGT come from the germline V gene. There are 14 residues in the CDR3. Note on this clonotype: Its antigen is unidentified.

TCRdb recomputed calls from the reads with MiXCR, one row per CDR3 protein. The sample consists of around 540,000 distinct CDR3 sequences, 25% to 35% of them appearing once. Source: cultured PBMCs, taken from culture after CMV antigen stimulation. The receptor's source is a human donor in good health (CMV status not recorded). Some clones in this sample may be carry-over from other donors' samples. This chain connects TRBV6-2 or TRBV6-3 to TRBJ2-7; 9 bases agree with TRBD1. The CDR3 protein is CASSQTGTGSEQCV. The CDR3 region has the DNA TGTGCCAGCAGCCAAACCGGGACAGGGTCCGAGCAGTGCGTC.